A selection of T cell receptor beta chains follows, all from one sample in a study of blood T cells in healthy people across ages. One entry per CDR3 protein results from TCRdb running MiXCR on the 5' RACE reads. The sample records fewer than 900,000 distinct CDR3 sequences, 35% to 40% being singletons. The sequenced sample was blood. These receptors were collected from a man between 18 and 29 years old in good health. CDR3s include the opening cysteine and the closing phenylalanine or tryptophan. Each record gives: clone size, D gene, J gene, V gene, CDR3 DNA, CDR3 protein. A D gene is named only where the DNA matches it firmly. Clone size is given for some rows only: seen once, a few or many times, or a class if the clone is expanded.

clone_size: -; d_call: -; j_call: TRBJ1-5; v_call: TRBV2; cdr3_nt: TGTGCCAGCAGTGAAGACAGGGCCGTGCAGCCCCAGCATTTT; cdr3_aa: CASSEDRAVQPQHF
clone_size: -; d_call: TRBD1; j_call: TRBJ2-7; v_call: TRBV29-1; cdr3_nt: TGCAGCGCCGGCGGACAGGCGACCTACTACAATGAGCAGTACTTC; cdr3_aa: CSAGGQATYYNEQYF
clone_size: -; d_call: -; j_call: TRBJ2-3; v_call: TRBV13; cdr3_nt: TGTGCCAGCAGCTTAGGCTACATCCTCATCCCCACAGATACGCAGTATTTT; cdr3_aa: CASSLGYILIPTDTQYF
clone_size: many; d_call: TRBD2; j_call: TRBJ2-7; v_call: TRBV12-3/TRBV12-4; cdr3_nt: TGTGCCAGCAGTTTAGCGGGGGGGGACTACGAGCAGTACTTC; cdr3_aa: CASSLAGGDYEQYF
clone_size: -; d_call: -; j_call: TRBJ1-1; v_call: TRBV19; cdr3_nt: TGTGCCAGTAGTATAACAGGGAGGACTGAAGCTTTCTTT; cdr3_aa: CASSITGRTEAFF
clone_size: few; d_call: -; j_call: TRBJ2-3; v_call: TRBV5-1; cdr3_nt: TGCGCCAGCAGCTTGGGAAGGGACGATACGCAGTATTTT; cdr3_aa: CASSLGRDDTQYF
clone_size: -; d_call: TRBD2; j_call: TRBJ2-1; v_call: TRBV6-5; cdr3_nt: TGTGCCAGCAGGGGCGTGAGCGGGGGGGTTTACAATGAGCAGTTCTTC; cdr3_aa: CASRGVSGGVYNEQFF
clone_size: few; d_call: -; j_call: TRBJ1-5; v_call: TRBV2; cdr3_nt: TGTGCCAGCAGGGGGGACGGGGCATATAGCAATCAGCCCCAGCATTTT; cdr3_aa: CASRGDGAYSNQPQHF
clone_size: -; d_call: -; j_call: TRBJ1-2; v_call: TRBV5-1; cdr3_nt: TGCGCCAGCAGCTCCATTCAAGGGGTCTATGGCTACACCTTC; cdr3_aa: CASSSIQGVYGYTF
clone_size: few; d_call: -; j_call: TRBJ2-7; v_call: TRBV7-9; cdr3_nt: TGTGCCAGCAGCTCCTGGACGGGCTTCCTCTACGAGCAGTACTTC; cdr3_aa: CASSSWTGFLYEQYF
clone_size: few; d_call: -; j_call: TRBJ1-2; v_call: TRBV5-1; cdr3_nt: TGCGCCAGCAGCTGGGGGTGTCTGACACCCTATGGCTACACCTTC; cdr3_aa: CASSWGCLTPYGYTF
clone_size: few; d_call: -; j_call: TRBJ2-5; v_call: TRBV12-3/TRBV12-4; cdr3_nt: TGTGCCAGCAGTCTGAACCCCAGGGAGACCCAGTACTTC; cdr3_aa: CASSLNPRETQYF
clone_size: -; d_call: -; j_call: TRBJ2-2; v_call: TRBV9; cdr3_nt: TGTGCCAGCAGCGGAGCTGGGGCCGGGGAGCTGTTTTTT; cdr3_aa: CASSGAGAGELFF
clone_size: -; d_call: TRBD1; j_call: TRBJ2-3; v_call: TRBV6-4; cdr3_nt: TGTGCCAGCAGTCCGGGACAGGGGTTTGATACGCAGTATTTT; cdr3_aa: CASSPGQGFDTQYF
clone_size: -; d_call: -; j_call: TRBJ2-1; v_call: TRBV20-1; cdr3_nt: TGCAGTGCCGTTCAATCGAGCTCCTACAATGAGCAGTTCTTC; cdr3_aa: CSAVQSSSYNEQFF
clone_size: few; d_call: -; j_call: TRBJ1-5; v_call: TRBV5-1; cdr3_nt: TGCGCCAGCAGCTTGTGGGGGCTCAGGGATCAGCCCCAGCATTTT; cdr3_aa: CASSLWGLRDQPQHF
clone_size: -; d_call: -; j_call: TRBJ2-7; v_call: TRBV6-5; cdr3_nt: TGTGCCAGCACCAGTCAGACCGGGCGGGGCGAGCAGTACTTC; cdr3_aa: CASTSQTGRGEQYF
clone_size: -; d_call: -; j_call: TRBJ2-1; v_call: TRBV12-3/TRBV12-4; cdr3_nt: TGTGCCAGCAGTTTAGGGGGGGCCGCAATGCTTTATGAGCAGTTCTTC; cdr3_aa: CASSLGGAAMLYEQFF
clone_size: -; d_call: -; j_call: TRBJ2-4; v_call: TRBV5-5; cdr3_nt: TGTGCCAGCAGTTTAGTCTCGGCGGCCAAAAACATTCAGTACTTC; cdr3_aa: CASSLVSAAKNIQYF
clone_size: -; d_call: TRBD1; j_call: TRBJ1-2; v_call: TRBV15; cdr3_nt: TGTGCCACCGCACAGGGGCACTATGGCTACACCTTC; cdr3_aa: CATAQGHYGYTF
clone_size: few; d_call: TRBD1; j_call: TRBJ1-2; v_call: TRBV6-1; cdr3_nt: TGTGCCAGCAGAAATCCCGGGACAGGGGGCGATGAGGCCTATGGCTACACCTTC; cdr3_aa: CASRNPGTGGDEAYGYTF
clone_size: -; d_call: -; j_call: TRBJ1-5; v_call: TRBV4-2; cdr3_nt: TGTGCCAGCAGCGCCAGGTGGAGCAATCAGCCCCAGCATTTT; cdr3_aa: CASSARWSNQPQHF
clone_size: -; d_call: -; j_call: TRBJ2-6; v_call: TRBV14; cdr3_nt: TGTGCCAGCAGCCAAGAGATCGCCAACGTCCTGACTTTC; cdr3_aa: CASSQEIANVLTF
clone_size: -; d_call: -; j_call: TRBJ2-3; v_call: TRBV7-2; cdr3_nt: TGTGCCAGCACGCGACGGACTGATTCAGATACGCAGTATTTT; cdr3_aa: CASTRRTDSDTQYF
clone_size: -; d_call: -; j_call: TRBJ1-2; v_call: TRBV28; cdr3_nt: TGTGCCAGCAGTTTAGGGACACCGAATAACTATGGCTACACCTTC; cdr3_aa: CASSLGTPNNYGYTF
clone_size: few; d_call: -; j_call: TRBJ2-7; v_call: TRBV4-1; cdr3_nt: TGCGCCAGCAGCCAAGCGCAGGGAGGCTCCTACGAGCAGTACTTC; cdr3_aa: CASSQAQGGSYEQYF
clone_size: few; d_call: -; j_call: TRBJ1-1; v_call: TRBV12-3/TRBV12-4; cdr3_nt: TGTGCCAGCAGGCCAATTCTAGTATGGACTGAAGCTTTCTTT; cdr3_aa: CASRPILVWTEAFF
clone_size: many; d_call: -; j_call: TRBJ2-7; v_call: TRBV21-1; cdr3_nt: TGTGCCAGCAGCGAGAACGCTGGACAGATACCCTACGAGCAGTACTTC; cdr3_aa: CASSENAGQIPYEQYF
clone_size: many; d_call: -; j_call: TRBJ2-3; v_call: TRBV12-3/TRBV12-4; cdr3_nt: TGTGCCAGCAGTTTCAGGGGCACTTCAGATACGCAGTATTTT; cdr3_aa: CASSFRGTSDTQYF
clone_size: few; d_call: -; j_call: TRBJ2-3; v_call: TRBV7-2; cdr3_nt: TGTGCCAGCAGCTCGGGACCCTACACAGATACGCAGTATTTT; cdr3_aa: CASSSGPYTDTQYF
clone_size: -; d_call: TRBD2; j_call: TRBJ2-3; v_call: TRBV4-3; cdr3_nt: TGCGCCAGCAGCCCAAGATTCCCACGACTAGCGGAATTCACAGATACGCAGTATTTT; cdr3_aa: CASSPRFPRLAEFTDTQYF
clone_size: -; d_call: -; j_call: TRBJ2-3; v_call: TRBV5-6; cdr3_nt: TGTGCCAGCAGCTGGGCCGGAGGGGGAACAGATACGCAGTATTTT; cdr3_aa: CASSWAGGGTDTQYF
clone_size: -; d_call: TRBD1; j_call: TRBJ2-3; v_call: TRBV25-1; cdr3_nt: TGTGCCAGCAGTGCCCTGGCTGGACAGGGGACGTACACAGATACGCAGTATTTT; cdr3_aa: CASSALAGQGTYTDTQYF
clone_size: -; d_call: -; j_call: TRBJ1-2; v_call: TRBV28; cdr3_nt: TGTGCCAGCAGTGTGAAGTTTAGGGACGGCTACACCTTC; cdr3_aa: CASSVKFRDGYTF
clone_size: -; d_call: -; j_call: TRBJ1-2; v_call: TRBV29-1; cdr3_nt: TGCAGCGTTGGGCCAGTGTTTAGCTATGGCTACACCTTC; cdr3_aa: CSVGPVFSYGYTF
clone_size: -; d_call: -; j_call: TRBJ2-7; v_call: TRBV13; cdr3_nt: TGTGCCAGCAGCTCCCGTATGTCCTACAATGAGCAGTACTTC; cdr3_aa: CASSSRMSYNEQYF
clone_size: many; d_call: TRBD1; j_call: TRBJ1-2; v_call: TRBV5-6; cdr3_nt: TGTGCCAGCGGCTACACAGGGGGCGGATATGGCTACACCTTC; cdr3_aa: CASGYTGGGYGYTF
clone_size: -; d_call: TRBD1; j_call: TRBJ2-2; v_call: TRBV20-1; cdr3_nt: TGCAGTGCTTTCCCGGGACAGGGATTCACCGGGGAGCTGTTTTTT; cdr3_aa: CSAFPGQGFTGELFF
clone_size: -; d_call: -; j_call: TRBJ2-4; v_call: TRBV4-2; cdr3_nt: TGTGCCAGCAGCCAAGAGGGCTCTCTCGGTGGTAAGGGGAGAGCCAAAAACATTCAGTACTTC; cdr3_aa: CASSQEGSLGGKGRAKNIQYF
clone_size: -; d_call: -; j_call: TRBJ2-7; v_call: TRBV15; cdr3_nt: TGTGCCACCAGCAGAGAGTCGGGGGACCAGGAGGCCCAGTACTTC; cdr3_aa: CATSRESGDQEAQYF
clone_size: -; d_call: TRBD1; j_call: TRBJ1-2; v_call: TRBV28; cdr3_nt: TGTGCCAGCATCTGGGGGCAGGGGGCGTCCGGGAACAATGGCTACACCTTC; cdr3_aa: CASIWGQGASGNNGYTF
clone_size: many; d_call: TRBD1; j_call: TRBJ2-4; v_call: TRBV4-1; cdr3_nt: TGCGCCAGCAGCCAGCCGACAGGGCTAGCCAAAAACATTCAGTACTTC; cdr3_aa: CASSQPTGLAKNIQYF
clone_size: -; d_call: -; j_call: TRBJ2-5; v_call: TRBV4-1; cdr3_nt: TGCGCCAGCAGCCAAATCCTCCAGAAGAGCTCCTACGAGGAGCAGTACTTC; cdr3_aa: CASSQILQKSSYEEQYF
clone_size: -; d_call: -; j_call: TRBJ2-5; v_call: TRBV4-2; cdr3_nt: TGTGCCAGCAGCCAAGTATCCGGGTGGGAGAATGAGCAGTACTTC; cdr3_aa: CASSQVSGWENEQYF
clone_size: many; d_call: TRBD1; j_call: TRBJ2-5; v_call: TRBV4-1; cdr3_nt: TGCGCCAGCAGCCAAGAAGATGGCAGGGGGCCAGAGACCCAGTACTTC; cdr3_aa: CASSQEDGRGPETQYF
clone_size: -; d_call: -; j_call: TRBJ2-5; v_call: TRBV6-5; cdr3_nt: TGTGCCAGCAGTTACTCAGCGGACGGATCCTACAATGAGCAGTACTTC; cdr3_aa: CASSYSADGSYNEQYF
clone_size: -; d_call: TRBD1; j_call: TRBJ2-7; v_call: TRBV5-1; cdr3_nt: TGCGCCAGCAGCATACTCCGGGACAGGGTAGGGGACGAGCAGTACTTC; cdr3_aa: CASSILRDRVGDEQYF